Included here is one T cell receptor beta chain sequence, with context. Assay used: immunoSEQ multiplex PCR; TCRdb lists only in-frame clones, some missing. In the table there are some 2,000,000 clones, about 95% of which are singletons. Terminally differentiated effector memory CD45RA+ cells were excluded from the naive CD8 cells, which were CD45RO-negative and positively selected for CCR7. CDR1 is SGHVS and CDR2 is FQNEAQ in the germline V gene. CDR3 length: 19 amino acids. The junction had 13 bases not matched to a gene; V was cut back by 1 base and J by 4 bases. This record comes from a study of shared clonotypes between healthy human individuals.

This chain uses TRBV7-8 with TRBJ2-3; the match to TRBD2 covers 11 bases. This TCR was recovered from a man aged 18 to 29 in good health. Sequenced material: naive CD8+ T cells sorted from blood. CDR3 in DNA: TGTGCCAGCAGCTTAGAACTAGCGGGGGAGCCAAGGGGGGCAGATACGCAGTATTTT. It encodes CASSLELAGEPRGADTQYF.